The clone carrying this TCR beta chain was seen repeatedly, ten times or more. Sequenced patients had shown CD8+CD57+ cell expansion by flow cytometry. The patients, all of them, had severe acquired aplastic anemia. Genomic DNA served as template for TCR beta VDJ and CDR3 profiling. TCRdb analysed the reads with MiXCR anew, one entry per CDR3 protein. The data show about 200,000 distinct CDR3 sequences, over 40% seen once. The sample belongs to a study of CD8+CD57+ T cells in acquired aplastic anemia. V gave up 2 bases and J gave up 2 bases; unmatched junction bases: 3. Germline CDR1 and CDR2: SGDLS and YYNGEE. This CDR3 contains 15 residues.

The sample consisted of sorted CD4+, CD8+, or CD8+CD57+ T cells (not recorded which) from PBMCs. V usage is TRBV9 and J usage is TRBJ2-2; 7 bases are a match to TRBD1. This receptor was identified in a human donor with aplastic anemia. Written as DNA, the CDR3 is TGTGCCAGCAGCGTCCGGGACAGCAACACCGGGGAGCTGTTTTTT. Its translation: CASSVRDSNTGELFF.